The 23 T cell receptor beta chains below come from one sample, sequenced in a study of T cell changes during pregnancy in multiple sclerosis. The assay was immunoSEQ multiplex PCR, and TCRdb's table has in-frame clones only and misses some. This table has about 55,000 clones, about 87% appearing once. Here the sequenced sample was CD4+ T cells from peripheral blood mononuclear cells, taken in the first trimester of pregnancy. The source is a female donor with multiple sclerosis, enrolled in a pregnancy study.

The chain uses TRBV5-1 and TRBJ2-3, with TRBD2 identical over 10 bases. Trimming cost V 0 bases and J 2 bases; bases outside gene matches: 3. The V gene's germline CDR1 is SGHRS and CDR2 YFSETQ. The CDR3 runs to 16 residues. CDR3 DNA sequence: TGCGCCAGCAGCTTGGAACTAGCGGGACCCACAGATACGCAGTATTTT. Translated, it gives CASSLELAGPTDTQYF. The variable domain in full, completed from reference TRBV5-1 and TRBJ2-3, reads KAGVTQTPRYLIKTRGQQVTLSCSPISGHRSVSWYQQTPGQGLQFLFEYFSETQRNKGNFPGRFSGRQFSNSRSEMNVSTLELGDSALYLCASSLELAGPTDTQYFGPGTRLTVL.

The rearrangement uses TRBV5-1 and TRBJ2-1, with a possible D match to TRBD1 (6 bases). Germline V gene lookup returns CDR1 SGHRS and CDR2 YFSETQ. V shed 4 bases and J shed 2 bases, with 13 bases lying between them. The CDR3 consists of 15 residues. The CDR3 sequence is CASSGQGITYNEQFF. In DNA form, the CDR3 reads TGCGCCAGCAGCGGGCAGGGGATCACCTACAATGAGCAGTTCTTC.

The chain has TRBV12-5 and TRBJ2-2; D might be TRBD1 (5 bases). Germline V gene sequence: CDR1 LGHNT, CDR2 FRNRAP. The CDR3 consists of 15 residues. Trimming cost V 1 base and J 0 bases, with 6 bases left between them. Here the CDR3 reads CASGLGTSNTGELFF. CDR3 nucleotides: TGTGCTAGTGGTTTGGGGACATCGAACACCGGGGAGCTGTTTTTT.

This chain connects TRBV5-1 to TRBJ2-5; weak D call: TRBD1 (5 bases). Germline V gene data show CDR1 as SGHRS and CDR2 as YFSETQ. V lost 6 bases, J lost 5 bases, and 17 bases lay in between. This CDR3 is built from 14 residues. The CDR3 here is CASNSRGSGETQYF. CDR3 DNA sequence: TGCGCCAGCAATTCAAGGGGATCAGGGGAGACCCAGTACTTC.

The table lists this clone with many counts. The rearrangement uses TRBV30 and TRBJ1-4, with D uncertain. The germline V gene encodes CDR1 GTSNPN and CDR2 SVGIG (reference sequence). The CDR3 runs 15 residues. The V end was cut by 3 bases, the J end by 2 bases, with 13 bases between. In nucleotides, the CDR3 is TGTGCCTGGAGGAGGGATTATGGCACTAATGAAAAACTGTTTTTT. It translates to CAWRRDYGTNEKLFF. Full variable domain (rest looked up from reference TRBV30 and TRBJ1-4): SQTIHQWPATLVQPVGSPLSLECTVEGTSNPNLYWYRQAAGRGLQLLFYSVGIGQISSEVPQNLSASRPQDRQFILSSKKLLLSDSGFYLCAWRRDYGTNEKLFFGSGTQLSVL.

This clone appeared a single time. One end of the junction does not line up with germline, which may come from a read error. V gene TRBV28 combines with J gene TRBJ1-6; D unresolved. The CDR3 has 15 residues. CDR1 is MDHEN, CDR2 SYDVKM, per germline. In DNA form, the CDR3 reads TGTGTCAGCAGCTCGGGAGGGCAAGGGAATTCACCCCTCCACTTT. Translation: CVSSSGGQGNSPLHF.

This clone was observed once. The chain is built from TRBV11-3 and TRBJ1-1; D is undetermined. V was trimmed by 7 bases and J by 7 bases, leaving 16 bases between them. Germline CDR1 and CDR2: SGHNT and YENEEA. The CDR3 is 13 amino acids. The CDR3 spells CASNLGSMNEAFF. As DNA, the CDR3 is TGTGCCAGCAATCTGGGGAGTATGAATGAAGCTTTCTTT.

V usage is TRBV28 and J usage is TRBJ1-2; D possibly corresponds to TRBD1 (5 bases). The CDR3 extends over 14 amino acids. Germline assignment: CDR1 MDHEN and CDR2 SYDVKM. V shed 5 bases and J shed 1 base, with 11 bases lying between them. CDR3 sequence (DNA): TGTGCCAGCAGTGGAGACAGCATTAACTATGGCTACACCTTC. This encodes CASSGDSINYGYTF.

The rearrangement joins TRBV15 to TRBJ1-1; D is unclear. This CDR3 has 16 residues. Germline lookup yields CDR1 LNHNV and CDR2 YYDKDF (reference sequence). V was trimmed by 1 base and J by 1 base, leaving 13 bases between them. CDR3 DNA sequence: TGTGCCACCAGCAGAGTCGAAATAGTGCAGAACACTGAAGCTTTCTTT. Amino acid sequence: CATSRVEIVQNTEAFF.

CDR3: CASSLGSGQSNEQFF. CDR3 sequence (DNA): TGCGCCAGCAGCTTGGGTAGCGGGCAATCCAATGAGCAGTTCTTC. V gene TRBV5-1 combines with J gene TRBJ2-1, with 7 bases fitting TRBD2. Germline V gene sequence: CDR1 SGHRS, CDR2 YFSETQ. Losses at the gene ends were 0 bases for V and 6 bases for J; bases not matched to a gene: 6. The CDR3 length is 15 residues.

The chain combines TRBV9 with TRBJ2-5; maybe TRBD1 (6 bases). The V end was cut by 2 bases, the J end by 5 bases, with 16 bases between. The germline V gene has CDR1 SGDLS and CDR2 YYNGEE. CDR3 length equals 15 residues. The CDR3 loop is CASSVSQGLLETQYF. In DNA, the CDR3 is TGTGCCAGCAGCGTGTCCCAGGGGTTGTTGGAGACCCAGTACTTC.

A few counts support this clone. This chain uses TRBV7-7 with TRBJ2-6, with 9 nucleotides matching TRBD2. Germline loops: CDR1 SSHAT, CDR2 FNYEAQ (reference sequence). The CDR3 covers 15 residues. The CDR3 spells CASGGTGQGANVLTF. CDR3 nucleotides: TGTGCTAGCGGGGGCACGGGGCAAGGGGCCAACGTCCTGACTTTC.

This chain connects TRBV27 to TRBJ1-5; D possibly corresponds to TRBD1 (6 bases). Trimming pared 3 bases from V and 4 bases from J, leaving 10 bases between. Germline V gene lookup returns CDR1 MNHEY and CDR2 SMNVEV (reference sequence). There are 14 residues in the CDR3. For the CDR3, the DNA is TGTGCCAGCAGTTTCTCCAGGGGAAATCAGCCCCAGCATTTT. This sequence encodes CASSFSRGNQPQHF.

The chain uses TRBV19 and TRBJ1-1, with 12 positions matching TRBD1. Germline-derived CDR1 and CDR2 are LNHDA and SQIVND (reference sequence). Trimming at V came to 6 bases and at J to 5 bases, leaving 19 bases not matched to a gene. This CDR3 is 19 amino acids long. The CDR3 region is CASRNTRAGTGGLRTEAFF. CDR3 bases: TGTGCCAGTAGAAATACCCGTGCCGGGACAGGGGGCCTTCGAACTGAAGCTTTCTTT.

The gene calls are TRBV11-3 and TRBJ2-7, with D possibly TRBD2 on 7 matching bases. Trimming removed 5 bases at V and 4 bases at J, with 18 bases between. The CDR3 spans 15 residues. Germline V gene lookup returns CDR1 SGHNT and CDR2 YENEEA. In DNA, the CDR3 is TGTGCCAGCAGCCCATATAGGGGGGGCTGGTACGAGCAGTACTTC. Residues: CASSPYRGGWYEQYF. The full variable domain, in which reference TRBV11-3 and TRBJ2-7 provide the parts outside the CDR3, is EAGVVQSPRYKIIEKKQPVAFWCNPISGHNTLYWYLQNLGQGPELLIRYENEEAVDDSQLPKDRFSAERLKGVDSTLKIQPAELGDSAVYLCASSPYRGGWYEQYFGPGTRLTVT.

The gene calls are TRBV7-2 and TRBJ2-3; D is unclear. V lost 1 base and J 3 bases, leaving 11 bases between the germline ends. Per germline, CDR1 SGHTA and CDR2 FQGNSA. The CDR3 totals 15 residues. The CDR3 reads CASSLVRLSTDTQYF. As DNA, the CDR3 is TGTGCCAGCAGCTTAGTGCGGTTATCTACAGATACGCAGTATTTT.

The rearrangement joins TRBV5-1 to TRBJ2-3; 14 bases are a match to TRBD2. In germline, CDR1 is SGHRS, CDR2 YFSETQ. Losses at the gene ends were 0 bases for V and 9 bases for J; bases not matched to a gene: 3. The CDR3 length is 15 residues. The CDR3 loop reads CASSLVGTSGGTQYF. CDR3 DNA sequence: TGCGCCAGCAGCTTGGTCGGGACTAGCGGGGGAACGCAGTATTTT.

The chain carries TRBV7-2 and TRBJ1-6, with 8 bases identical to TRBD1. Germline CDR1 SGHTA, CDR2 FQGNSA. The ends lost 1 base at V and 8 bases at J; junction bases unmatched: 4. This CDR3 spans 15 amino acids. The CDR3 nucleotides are TGTGCCAGCAGCTTAGTGCAGGGGGCTTATTCACCCCTCCACTTT. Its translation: CASSLVQGAYSPLHF.

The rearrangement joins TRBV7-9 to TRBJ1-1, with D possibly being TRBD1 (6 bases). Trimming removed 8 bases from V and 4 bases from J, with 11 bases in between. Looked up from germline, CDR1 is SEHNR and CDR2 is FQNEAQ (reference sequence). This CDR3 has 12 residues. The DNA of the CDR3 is TGTGCCAGCTCTTGGGACACCACTGAAGCTTTCTTT. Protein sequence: CASSWDTTEAFF.

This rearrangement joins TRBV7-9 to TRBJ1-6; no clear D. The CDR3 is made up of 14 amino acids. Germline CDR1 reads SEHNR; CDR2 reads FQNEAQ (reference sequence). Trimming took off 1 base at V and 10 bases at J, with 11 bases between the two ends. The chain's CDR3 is CASSLVGGRSPLHF. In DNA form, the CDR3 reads TGTGCCAGCAGCTTAGTCGGCGGCCGGTCACCCCTCCACTTT. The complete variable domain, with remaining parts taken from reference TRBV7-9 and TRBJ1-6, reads DTGVSQNPRHKITKRGQNVTFRCDPISEHNRLYWYRQTLGQGPEFLTYFQNEAQLEKSRLLSDRFSAERPKGSFSTLEIQRTEQGDSAMYLCASSLVGGRSPLHFGNGTRLTVT.

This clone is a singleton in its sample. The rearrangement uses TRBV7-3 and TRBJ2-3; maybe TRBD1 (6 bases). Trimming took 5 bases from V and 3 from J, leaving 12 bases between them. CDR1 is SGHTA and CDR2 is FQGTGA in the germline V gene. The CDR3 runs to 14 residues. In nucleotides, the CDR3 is TGTGCCAGCAGCCCCAGGGGTGGGACAGATACGCAGTATTTT. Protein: CASSPRGGTDTQYF. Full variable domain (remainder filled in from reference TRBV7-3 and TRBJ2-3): GAGVSQTPSNKVTEKGKYVELRCDPISGHTALYWYRQSLGQGPEFLIYFQGTGAADDSGLPNDRFFAVRPEGSVSTLKIQRTERGDSAVYLCASSPRGGTDTQYFGPGTRLTVL.

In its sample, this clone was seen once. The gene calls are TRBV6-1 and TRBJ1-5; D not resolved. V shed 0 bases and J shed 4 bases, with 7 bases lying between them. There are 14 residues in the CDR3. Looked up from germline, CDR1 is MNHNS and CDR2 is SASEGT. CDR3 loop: CASSEAGRNQPQHF. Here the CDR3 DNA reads TGTGCCAGCAGTGAAGCTGGCAGAAATCAGCCCCAGCATTTT.

CDR3: CASSQDPPSGGYNEQFF. CDR3 in DNA: TGTGCCAGCAGCCAAGATCCCCCTAGCGGGGGGTACAATGAGCAGTTCTTC. The chain has TRBV14 and TRBJ2-1, with 11 bases aligning to TRBD2. The CDR3 totals 17 residues. Germline values: CDR1 SGHDN, CDR2 FVKESK. With V trimmed by 0 bases and J by 4 bases, 5 bases remained unmatched.